This T cell receptor beta chain was sequenced during a study of Ad26.COV2.S vaccination and SARS-CoV-2 variants. At the level of the study: Each vaccinee took Ad26.COV2.S intramuscularly, once or twice 56 days apart.

Specified treatment: over 15 received Ad26.COV2.S at low or high dose, single or two shots; about 5 received placebo; per-sample allocation not given. Material that was analyzed had been drawn on day 63 after the first vaccine or placebo injection. Worth noting for this clone: The antigen is undetermined.

Data came from immunoSEQ multiplex PCR; TCRdb stores just in-frame clones and leaves some out. The sample gives just under 250,000 clones, approximately 90% of which show up once; roughly 10% is in the top ten. The CDR3 sequence is 11 residues long. The germline CDR1 and CDR2 sequences are SGHDN and FVKESK. V was pared by 1 base and J by 4 bases, with 2 bases between. General study results and limits: Marked by substantial breadth, spike-specific CD8+ and CD4+ T cell responses were reportedly seen after vaccination. Vaccine and placebo groups showed comparable non-spike TCR breadth.

This chain uses TRBV14 with TRBJ2-7; D gene uncertain. This TCR was recovered from a person between 18 and 65 years old who received the Ad26.COV2.S COVID-19 vaccine or a placebo. The sequences come from peripheral blood, collected in a trial of Ad26.COV2.S vaccine versus placebo. The CDR3 spells CASSQAYEQYF. As DNA, the CDR3 is TGTGCCAGCAGCCAAGCATACGAGCAGTACTTC.